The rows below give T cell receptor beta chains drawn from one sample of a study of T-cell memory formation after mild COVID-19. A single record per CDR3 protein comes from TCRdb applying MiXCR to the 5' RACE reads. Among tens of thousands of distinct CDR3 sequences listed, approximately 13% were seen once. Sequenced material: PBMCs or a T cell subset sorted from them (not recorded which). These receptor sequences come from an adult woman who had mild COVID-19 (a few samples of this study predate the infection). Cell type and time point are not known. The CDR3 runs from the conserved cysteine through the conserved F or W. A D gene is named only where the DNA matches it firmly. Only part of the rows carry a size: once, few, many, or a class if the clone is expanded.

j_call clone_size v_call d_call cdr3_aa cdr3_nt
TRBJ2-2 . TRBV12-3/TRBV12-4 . CASRAGNTGELFF TGTGCCAGCAGGGCAGGGAACACCGGGGAGCTGTTTTTT
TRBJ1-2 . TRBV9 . CASSASGTNYGYTF TGTGCCAGCAGCGCCTCCGGGACGAACTATGGCTACACCTTC
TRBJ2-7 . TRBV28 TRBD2 CASSPGTSPIYEQYF TGTGCCAGCAGTCCCGGGACTAGTCCTATATACGAGCAGTACTTC
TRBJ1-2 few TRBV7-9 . CASSTSVEEGVYGYTF TGTGCCAGCAGCACCTCTGTCGAAGAAGGGGTCTATGGCTACACCTTC
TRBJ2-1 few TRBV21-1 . CASQQTGVRSYNEQFF TGTGCCAGCCAACAAACCGGGGTACGCTCCTACAATGAGCAGTTCTTC
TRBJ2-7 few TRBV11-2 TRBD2 CASSFSGPLSYEQYF TGTGCCAGCAGCTTTAGCGGGCCTCTCTCCTACGAGCAGTACTTC
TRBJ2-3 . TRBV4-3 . CASSPNLGETDTQYF TGCGCCAGCAGCCCCAACTTGGGAGAGACGGATACGCAGTATTTT
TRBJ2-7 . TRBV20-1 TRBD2 CSARGLAGDPATYEQYF TGCAGTGCTAGGGGACTAGCGGGAGACCCAGCGACCTACGAGCAGTACTTC
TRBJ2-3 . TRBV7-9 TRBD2 CASSFGTSGRVAYGDTQYF TGTGCCAGCAGCTTTGGGACTAGCGGGAGAGTTGCATACGGGGATACGCAGTATTTT
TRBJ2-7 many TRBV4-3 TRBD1 CASSQDKGTGLYEQYF TGCGCCAGCAGCCAAGATAAGGGGACAGGGCTCTACGAGCAGTACTTC
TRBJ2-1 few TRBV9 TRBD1 CASSPAGTGDYNEQFF TGTGCCAGCAGCCCAGCCGGGACAGGGGATTACAATGAGCAGTTCTTC
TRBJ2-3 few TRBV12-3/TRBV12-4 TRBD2 CASSSPFSGRALDTQYF TGTGCCAGCAGTTCTCCATTTAGCGGGAGGGCCCTAGATACGCAGTATTTT
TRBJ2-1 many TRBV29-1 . CSVGEANYNEQFF TGCAGCGTGGGAGAGGCAAACTACAATGAGCAGTTCTTC
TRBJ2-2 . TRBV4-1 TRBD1 CASSLQGATGELFF TGCGCCAGCAGCTTACAGGGGGCGACCGGGGAGCTGTTTTTT
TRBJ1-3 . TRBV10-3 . CAISDSQGLGNTIYF TGTGCCATCAGTGATTCGCAGGGTCTTGGAAACACCATATATTTT
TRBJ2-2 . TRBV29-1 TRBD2 CSVRGSSGYTGELFF TGCAGCGTCCGGGGCTCTAGCGGATACACCGGGGAGCTGTTTTTT
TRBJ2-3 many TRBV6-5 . CASSYSGTDTQYF TGTGCCAGCAGTTACTCCGGCACAGATACGCAGTATTTT
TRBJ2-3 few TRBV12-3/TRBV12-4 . CASSLFLAGGRDTQYF TGTGCCAGCAGTTTATTCCTGGCCGGGGGAAGGGATACGCAGTATTTT
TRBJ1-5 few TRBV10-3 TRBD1 CAISVGQGHQPQHF TGTGCCATCAGTGTCGGACAGGGGCATCAGCCCCAGCATTTT
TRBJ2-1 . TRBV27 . CASISGSWGSYNEQFF TGTGCCAGCATATCGGGATCTTGGGGCTCCTACAATGAGCAGTTCTTC
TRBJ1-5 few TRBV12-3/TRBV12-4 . CASSSTGTNQPQHF TGTGCCAGCAGTAGCACAGGTACCAATCAGCCCCAGCATTTT
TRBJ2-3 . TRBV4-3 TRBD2 CASSQQAGDGTDTQYF TGCGCCAGCAGCCAACAAGCGGGAGATGGCACAGATACGCAGTATTTT
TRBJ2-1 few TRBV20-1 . CSARVEGIGNEQFF TGCAGTGCTAGAGTCGAGGGGATTGGCAATGAGCAGTTCTTC
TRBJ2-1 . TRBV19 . CASSPPEPLREQFF TGTGCCAGTAGTCCGCCCGAGCCCCTCAGGGAGCAGTTCTTC
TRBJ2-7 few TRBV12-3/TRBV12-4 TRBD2 CASSIAGAKDEQYF TGTGCCAGCAGCATAGCGGGAGCCAAGGACGAGCAGTACTTC
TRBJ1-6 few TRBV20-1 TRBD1 CSAPRGQRNSPLHF TGCAGTGCCCCCCGGGGACAGCGTAATTCACCCCTCCACTTT
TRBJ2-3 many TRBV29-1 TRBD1 CSVDWGQGAADTQYF TGCAGCGTTGATTGGGGACAGGGGGCTGCAGATACGCAGTATTTT
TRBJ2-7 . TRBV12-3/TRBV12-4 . CASSFGPARYEQYF TGTGCCAGCAGTTTCGGCCCAGCCCGCTACGAGCAGTACTTC
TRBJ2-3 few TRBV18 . CASSPSIPDTQYF TGTGCCAGCTCACCGTCCATCCCAGATACGCAGTATTTT
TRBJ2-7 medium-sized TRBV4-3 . CASSQGEATYEQYF TGCGCCAGCAGCCAAGGGGAAGCGACCTACGAGCAGTACTTC
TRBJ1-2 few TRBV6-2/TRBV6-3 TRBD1 CASSSTHRGGYTF TGTGCCAGCAGTTCCACACACAGGGGTGGCTACACCTTC
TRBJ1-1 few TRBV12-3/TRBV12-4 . CASSFNEGGPEAFF TGTGCCAGCAGTTTTAATGAGGGAGGTCCTGAAGCTTTCTTT
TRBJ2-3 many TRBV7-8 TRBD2 CASSPGLAGGPDTQYF TGTGCCAGCAGCCCCGGACTAGCGGGAGGGCCAGATACGCAGTATTTT
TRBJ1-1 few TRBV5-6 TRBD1 CASSLGQGSLEAFF TGTGCCAGCAGCCTGGGACAGGGAAGCCTTGAAGCTTTCTTT
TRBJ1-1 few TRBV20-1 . CSARDVEMNTEAFF TGCAGTGCTAGAGATGTGGAGATGAACACTGAAGCTTTCTTT
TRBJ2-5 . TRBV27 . CASSIQTPGTQYF TGTGCCAGCAGTATCCAGACACCGGGGACCCAGTACTTC
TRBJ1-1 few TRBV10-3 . CAISESRRFTEAFF TGTGCCATCAGTGAGTCACGGAGGTTCACTGAAGCTTTCTTT
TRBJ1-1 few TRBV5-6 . CASSLRMNTEAFF TGTGCCAGCAGCTTAAGGATGAACACTGAAGCTTTCTTT
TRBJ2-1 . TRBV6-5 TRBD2 CASTNFIGTSTHEQFF TGTGCCAGCACCAACTTTATCGGGACTAGCACGCATGAGCAGTTCTTC
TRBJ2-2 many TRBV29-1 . CSVPDYAGTGELFF TGCAGCGTTCCGGACTACGCAGGCACCGGGGAGCTGTTTTTT
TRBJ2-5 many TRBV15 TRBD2 CATSREEGSSGGIKTQYF TGTGCCACCAGCAGAGAGGAAGGTTCTAGCGGGGGGATCAAGACCCAGTACTTC
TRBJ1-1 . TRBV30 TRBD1 CAWRDQGVRNTEAFF TGTGCCTGGAGAGATCAGGGGGTCCGGAACACTGAAGCTTTCTTT
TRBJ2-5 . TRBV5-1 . CASSLVMETQYF TGCGCCAGCAGCTTGGTCATGGAGACCCAGTACTTC
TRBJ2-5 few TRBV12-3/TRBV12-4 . CASTPEGETQYF TGTGCCAGCACCCCCGAAGGAGAGACCCAGTACTTC